These T cell receptor beta chains were read from a single sample in a study of Ad26.COV2.S vaccination and SARS-CoV-2 variants. Profiled with immunoSEQ multiplex PCR; TCRdb holds only in-frame clones, not every one. This sample has about 280,000 clones, with around 87% found just once. The specimen comprised peripheral blood, sampled in a trial of Ad26.COV2.S vaccine versus placebo. All receptors come from a person between 18 and 60 years old who received the Ad26.COV2.S COVID-19 vaccine or a placebo. Each CDR3 is given with its conserved first and last residue. A D gene is named only where the DNA matches it firmly. Clone size is shown for a subset of rows, as once, few, many or a class of expanded clone.

>.|TRBV7-2|TRBJ1-1|.
TGTGCCAGCAGCTTAATGGGACGAGATGAAGCTTTCTTT
CASSLMGRDEAFF
>.|TRBV30|TRBJ1-2|.
TGTGCCTGGACCGCATCCCAATATGATGGCTACACCTTC
CAWTASQYDGYTF
>.|TRBV18|TRBJ2-3|.
TGTGCCAGCTCACCACCGACCGGGGGTAAGGATACGCAGTATTTT
CASSPPTGGKDTQYF
>.|TRBV6-5|TRBJ2-5|.
TGTGCCAGCCTGGGGGGTAGCGGAGACAGAGAGACCCAGTACTTC
CASLGGSGDRETQYF
>.|TRBV28|TRBJ2-7|TRBD2
TGTGCCAGCAGCCCCGGCGGGGGAGTCGGGAACGAGCAGTACTTC
CASSPGGGVGNEQYF
>.|TRBV9|TRBJ1-6|TRBD1
TGTGCCAGCAGCGGACAGGGGGTCGGTTCACCCCTCCACTTT
CASSGQGVGSPLHF
>.|TRBV6-5|TRBJ1-2|.
TGTGCCAGCAGTCACGGGCAGGGTCTTGTCTATGGCTACACCTTC
CASSHGQGLVYGYTF
>.|TRBV30|TRBJ1-3|.
TGTGCCTGGGGACGACCTCAATCTACCATATATTTT
CAWGRPQSTIYF
>.|TRBV7-2|TRBJ1-5|TRBD1
TGTGCCAGCAGCTTAGCGACAGGGCTAGGTCAGCCCCAGCATTTT
CASSLATGLGQPQHF
>.|TRBV2|TRBJ2-5|.
TGTGCCAGCATAGCGGCGCGGGAGACCCAGTACTTC
CASIAARETQYF
>.|TRBV7-9|TRBJ1-3|TRBD1
TGTGCCAGCGGGCGGACAGGGGATGGAAACACCATATATTTT
CASGRTGDGNTIYF
>few|TRBV27|TRBJ1-2|.
TGTGCCAGCCGAGCTGAGGACAGTCTTTATGGCTACACCTTC
CASRAEDSLYGYTF
>.|TRBV10-3|TRBJ2-3|.
TGTGCCATCAGTGACAGACAGCGGAACACAGATACGCAGTATTTT
CAISDRQRNTDTQYF
>.|TRBV6-1|TRBJ1-5|TRBD1
TGTGCCAGCAGTGATTGGGTCCAGGGGGCTCAGCCCCAGCATTTT
CASSDWVQGAQPQHF
>many|TRBV7-2|TRBJ1-6|.
TGTGCCAGCAGCTTAGCGAGCGGCAGAGTTAATTCACCCCTCCACTTT
CASSLASGRVNSPLHF
>.|TRBV3-1/TRBV3-2|TRBJ1-4|.
TGTGCCAGCAGCCAAGCGGGGACCCGACGCGGTGAAAAACTGTTTTTT
CASSQAGTRRGEKLFF